This T cell receptor (beta chain) emerged from a study of tumor and adjacent non-tumor tissue in lung cancer. Study findings and constraints: Shorter survival was associated with higher TCR diversity in tumors. Compared with tumor, normal lung showed significantly lower TCR diversity.

Three rounds of nested PCR, following a modified ARM-PCR protocol, produced the TCRbeta library. TCRdb reprocessed the multiplex PCR reads with MiXCR, giving one entry per CDR3 protein. The sample lists approximately 79,000 distinct CDR3 sequences; 61% were seen once. This clonotype appeared many times. Its target is not known. The CDR3 covers 15 residues. V lost 6 bases, J lost 2 bases, and 17 bases lay in between. No cell sorting was done before RNA was extracted from the tissue. The chain carries TRBV12-3 or TRBV12-4 and TRBJ2-7, with D perhaps matching TRBD1 (6 bases). What was sequenced was lung tumor tissue. This receptor was identified in a man between 65 and 79 years old with non-small cell lung cancer. The CDR3 spells CASSIQGINPYEQYF. As DNA, the CDR3 is TGTGCCAGCAGCATACAGGGCATCAACCCCTACGAGCAGTACTTC.